These 21 T cell receptor beta chains were all obtained from the same sample, sequenced in a study of T cell responses to AZD1222 COVID-19 vaccine (dated by TCRdb to the early 2020s). To prepare the library, the immunoSEQ multiplex PCR assay was applied. TCRdb provides this immuneACCESS table in a form limited to in-frame rearrangements. Some clones are lacking; in checked studies, under half of them reflect an unresolved V gene, and why the rest are absent is not known. This sample lists roughly 120,000 clones; over 80% were detected once. The ten largest clonotypes hold 7.9% of the sample. The sample's time point label is to be understood as: about 28 days (+/-7) after the second vaccine dose. The sample was peripheral blood, taken 28 days after the second AZD1222 dose. The receptor set was obtained from an adult who received the AZD1222 COVID-19 vaccine.

The chain couples TRBV3-1 (or the pseudogene TRBV3-2) to TRBJ1-1; 9 nucleotides align to TRBD1. This CDR3 has 13 amino acids. Germline V gives CDR1 LGHDT, CDR2 YNNKEL (reference sequence). Trimming removed 7 bases from V and 5 bases from J; junction bases left unmatched: 5. The CDR3 here is CASIETGGTEAFF. In DNA form, the CDR3 reads TGTGCCAGCATCGAGACAGGGGGGACTGAAGCTTTCTTT.

This clone was counted a single time. This chain uses TRBV19 with TRBJ2-3; 8 bases fit TRBD2. The CDR3 contains 13 residues. Germline CDR1 and CDR2: LNHDA and SQIVND (reference sequence). V dropped 4 bases and J dropped 5; count of bases not matched to a gene: 2. The CDR3 loop reads CASSKGLGDTQYF. In DNA, the CDR3 is TGTGCCAGTAGTAAGGGACTAGGAGATACGCAGTATTTT.

The J gene is TRBJ1-6, the V gene TRBV28, with D perhaps matching TRBD1 (5 bases). The CDR3 runs 15 residues. Trimming stripped 5 bases from V and 6 bases from J, with 14 bases between. The germline CDR1 and CDR2 sequences are MDHEN and SYDVKM. The CDR3 bases are TGTGCCAGCAGTGCACTCACAGGTCGTAATTCACCCCTCCACTTT. This encodes CASSALTGRNSPLHF.

The chain has TRBV4-1 and TRBJ2-7; 8 bases agree with TRBD1. J lost 1 base, V lost 4 bases, and 6 bases had no gene match. The CDR3 runs 15 residues. Germline V gives CDR1 MGHRA, CDR2 YSYEKL. The CDR3 DNA reads TGCGCCAGCAGCCCCCGTCGGGACAGGTCCTACGAGCAGTACTTC. Amino acids: CASSPRRDRSYEQYF.

This chain connects TRBV28 to TRBJ1-2, with TRBD1 matching 8 bases. Trimming took 2 bases from V and 4 from J; bases not matched to a gene: 9. The germline CDR1 and CDR2 sequences are MDHEN and SYDVKM. The CDR3 is 16 amino acids. CDR3 protein: CASSLMQGASGYGYTF. Here the CDR3 DNA reads TGTGCCAGCAGTTTAATGCAGGGGGCGTCGGGCTATGGCTACACCTTC.

The chain carries TRBV21-1 and TRBJ1-1; TRBD1, the table's D call, lacks a check against the DNA. TRBV21-1 constitutes a pseudogene. This CDR3 comprises 16 residues. The CDR3 nucleotides read TGTGCCAGCAGGAATCCCCAACAGGGGTGGCCCACTGAAGCTTTCTTT. Its translation is CASRNPQQGWPTEAFF.

The V call is TRBV6-5, the J call TRBJ2-7, with a weak D call TRBD2 (6 bases). CDR3 length: 15 residues. The ends were cut back, 6 bases at V and 6 bases at J, with 21 bases in the middle. Germline-derived CDR1 and CDR2 are MNHEY and SVGAGI. CDR3 coding DNA: TGTGCCAGCAGGGGACTCGGGAGCCTTGATGGCGAGCAGTACTTC. The encoded protein is CASRGLGSLDGEQYF.

The chain links TRBV18 to TRBJ2-7; D call uncertain. The V and J ends lost 3 bases and 6 bases respectively, with 12 bases between them. CDR3 size: 13 residues. The germline gives CDR1 KGHSH, CDR2 LQKENI. CDR3 DNA sequence: TGTGCCAGCTCACCCGCGGTGGTAGCCGAGCAGTACTTC. This gives the protein CASSPAVVAEQYF.

The V call is TRBV24-1, the J call TRBJ1-4; TRBD1 agrees at 8 bases. V was clipped by 5 bases and J by 0 bases; unmatched bases: 7. From germline, CDR1 is KGHDR and CDR2 SFDVKD. CDR3 length: 17 amino acids. The CDR3 sequence is CATSGPGQDATNEKLFF. CDR3 bases: TGTGCCACCAGTGGGCCGGGACAGGACGCAACTAATGAAAAACTGTTTTTT.

In its sample, this clone was seen a few times. V and J are TRBV7-2 and TRBJ2-7; D is unresolved. V lost 5 bases and J lost 2, with 13 bases in between. Germline values: CDR1 SGHTA, CDR2 FQGNSA. The CDR3 contains 14 residues. CDR3 in amino acids: CASSRVRETYEQYF. CDR3 DNA sequence: TGTGCCAGCAGCCGCGTCCGTGAAACCTACGAGCAGTACTTC.

The rearrangement uses TRBV5-7 and TRBJ2-7; TRBD1 matches 8 bases. TRBV5-7 is classed as an ORF, of uncertain function. The CDR3 consists of 17 residues. Germline trimming cut 4 bases from V and 0 bases from J; bases unmatched to any gene: 12. The CDR3 spells CASSLSVGTGHSYEQYF. The DNA for the CDR3 is TGTGCCAGCAGCCTATCCGTTGGGACAGGCCACTCCTACGAGCAGTACTTC.

This chain links TRBV29-1 with TRBJ2-1, with 10 bases matching TRBD2. The germline V gene has CDR1 SQVTM and CDR2 ANQGSEA. Trimming cost V 5 bases and J 2 bases; bases outside gene matches: 0. This CDR3 is built from 13 residues. CDR3 nucleotide sequence: TGCAGCGTTACTAGCGGGACCTACAATGAGCAGTTCTTC. Amino acids: CSVTSGTYNEQFF.

The CDR3 region is CAISESGTGDEKLFF. CDR3 sequence (DNA): TGTGCCATCAGTGAGTCCGGGACAGGGGACGAAAAACTGTTTTTT. J is TRBJ1-4 and V is TRBV10-3; 10 bases match TRBD1. Germline V gives CDR1 ENHRY, CDR2 SYGVKD. The V segment lost 0 bases and the J segment 8 bases; nucleotides outside the gene matches: 3. This CDR3 contains 15 residues.

This chain joins TRBV4-2 and TRBJ2-2; D gene ambiguous. The germline CDR1 and CDR2 sequences are LGHNA and YNFKEQ. The length of the CDR3 is 16 residues. Deletions cut 0 bases from V and 8 bases from J, with 16 bases between. CDR3 in amino acids: CASSQDLGGPVGELFF. CDR3 nucleotide sequence: TGTGCCAGCAGCCAAGATTTGGGCGGTCCTGTAGGGGAGCTGTTTTTT.

This clone was seen only once. The chain employs TRBV28 and TRBJ2-7; TRBD2 aligns across 9 bases. V lost 6 bases to trimming and J lost 1 base; unmatched junction nucleotides: 4. Germline V CDR1 and CDR2: MDHEN, SYDVKM. The CDR3 spans 14 residues. CDR3 nucleotides: TGTGCCAGCAGCTCTAGCGGGATATCCTACGAGCAGTACTTC. It specifies CASSSSGISYEQYF.

J is TRBJ1-6 and V is TRBV5-1; 8 nucleotides line up with TRBD1. Per the germline V gene, CDR1 is SGHRS and CDR2 is YFSETQ. The V and J ends lost 3 bases and 10 bases, in that order; junction bases with no gene match: 6. This CDR3 is 14 amino acids long. CDR3 sequence reads: CASSSGQGYSPLHF. The DNA of the CDR3 is TGCGCCAGCAGCTCCGGACAGGGCTACTCACCCCTCCACTTT. Full variable domain (rest looked up from reference TRBV5-1 and TRBJ1-6): KAGVTQTPRYLIKTRGQQVTLSCSPISGHRSVSWYQQTPGQGLQFLFEYFSETQRNKGNFPGRFSGRQFSNSRSEMNVSTLELGDSALYLCASSSGQGYSPLHFGNGTRLTVT.

The chain uses TRBV28 and TRBJ1-4; 8 nucleotides line up with TRBD1. The J segment lost 7 bases and the V segment lost 3 bases, leaving 7 bases of the junction unmatched. The CDR3 totals 15 residues. Germline assignment: CDR1 MDHEN and CDR2 SYDVKM. CDR3 in amino acids: CASSLGARGLEKLFF. The CDR3 DNA sequence: TGTGCCAGCAGTTTGGGGGCCAGGGGGCTTGAAAAACTGTTTTTT.

The chain links TRBV20-1 to TRBJ2-7; D ambiguous. Germline CDR1 DFQATT, CDR2 SNEGSKA (reference sequence). With 3 bases removed from V and 4 bases from J, the gap between germline ends came to 4 bases. The CDR3 consists of 10 residues. CDR3 protein: CSASGYEQYF. CDR3 in DNA: TGCAGTGCTAGTGGGTACGAGCAGTACTTC.

V is TRBV6-5 and J is TRBJ2-3, with TRBD2 matching over 8 bases. V was clipped by 2 bases and J by 3 bases; unmatched bases: 4. There are 15 residues in the CDR3. CDR1 and CDR2 (germline): MNHEY, SVGAGI. The CDR3 loop reads CASSYEGTSTDTQYF. The CDR3 DNA follows: TGTGCCAGCAGTTACGAGGGGACTAGTACAGATACGCAGTATTTT.

J is TRBJ2-5 and V is TRBV24-1, with D perhaps TRBD1 (6 bases). Germline V CDR1 and CDR2: KGHDR, SFDVKD. This CDR3 has 12 amino acids. V shed 7 bases and J shed 4 bases, with 9 bases lying between them. CDR3 residues: CATSRGGETQYF. The CDR3 bases are TGTGCCACCAGCAGGGGTGGAGAGACCCAGTACTTC.

The chain is built from TRBV3-1 (or the pseudogene TRBV3-2) and TRBJ2-5; a possible D gene is TRBD1 (6 bases). Trimming removed 5 bases from V and 5 bases from J, with 12 bases in between. CDR3 length: 13 amino acids. Germline V CDR1 and CDR2: LGHDT, YNNKEL (reference sequence). CDR3 protein: CASSYRGTETQYF. In DNA, the CDR3 is TGTGCCAGCAGCTATAGGGGGACGGAGACCCAGTACTTC.